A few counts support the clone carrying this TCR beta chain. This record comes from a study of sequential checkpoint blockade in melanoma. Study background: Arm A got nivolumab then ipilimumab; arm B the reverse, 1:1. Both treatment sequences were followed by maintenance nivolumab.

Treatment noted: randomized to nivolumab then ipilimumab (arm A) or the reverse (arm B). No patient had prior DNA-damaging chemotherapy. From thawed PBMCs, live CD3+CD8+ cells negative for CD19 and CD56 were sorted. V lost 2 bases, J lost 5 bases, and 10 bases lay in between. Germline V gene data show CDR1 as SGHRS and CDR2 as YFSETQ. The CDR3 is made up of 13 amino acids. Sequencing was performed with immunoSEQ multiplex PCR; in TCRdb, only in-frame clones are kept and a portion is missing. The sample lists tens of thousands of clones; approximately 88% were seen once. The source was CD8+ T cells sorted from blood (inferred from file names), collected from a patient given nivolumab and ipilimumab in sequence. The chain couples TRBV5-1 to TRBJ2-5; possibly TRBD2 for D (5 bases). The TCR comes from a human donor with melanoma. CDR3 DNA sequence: TGCGCCAGCAGCTTAGAGGGCGCGGAGACCCAGTACTTC. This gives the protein CASSLEGAETQYF.